This TCR beta chain came from a study of blood T cell repertoires in COVID-19. Study overall: The samples span acute and convalescent COVID-19 from the United States, Italy and Spain. T cells, B-cell-depleted T cells, or PBMCs supplied cDNA or gDNA.

This CDR3 region has 12 residues. Per the germline V gene, CDR1 is SNHLY and CDR2 is FYNNEI. V was cut by 7 bases and J by 2 bases, with 6 bases left in between. This clone was counted a few times. Study processing details: Reference gene primer amplification yielded estimated nucleated cell counts. Method: immunoSEQ multiplex PCR; TCRdb's copy keeps in-frame clones and lacks some. The D gene and trimming were derived from the DNA, and the V and J assignments and clone size from that table. The table has some 150,000 clones, under 90% seen once. What was sequenced was peripheral blood. The V gene is TRBV2, the J gene TRBJ1-5, with unresolved D. The clonotype originates from a human donor in a cohort sampled during active COVID-19. The chain's CDR3 is CASNFGNQPQHF. The CDR3 coding sequence is TGTGCCAGCAACTTCGGCAATCAGCCCCAGCATTTT.